These 13 T cell receptor beta chains came from one sample sequenced in a study of long-term antiretroviral therapy in people with HIV. Survey level was the resolution at which the v3.0 immunoSEQ assay ran. TCRdb's copy holds only in-frame clones and misses some; the assay was immunoSEQ multiplex PCR. Of more than 20,000 clones in the sample, approximately 84% are singletons; the top ten hold approximately 4.6%. The specimen was unsorted PBMCs, collected 0.5 years after starting antiretroviral therapy. The receptors here all came from a young man with HIV.

The V and J genes are TRBV29-1 and TRBJ2-1, with D possibly TRBD1 on 6 matching bases. CDR1 is SQVTM, CDR2 ANQGSEA, per germline. The V gene lost 3 bases and the J gene lost 0 bases, with 9 bases spanning the gap. This CDR3 region has 14 residues. The CDR3 reads CSVETGSSYNEQFF. The CDR3 DNA reads as TGCAGCGTTGAGACAGGTAGCTCCTACAATGAGCAGTTCTTC.

V is TRBV6-5 and J is TRBJ2-7, with 10 bases identical to TRBD1. The junction had 8 bases not matched to a gene; V was cut back by 6 bases and J by 3 bases. Germline CDR1 is MNHEY and CDR2 is SVGAGI. This CDR3 region has 15 residues. Here the CDR3 reads CASSLRQGARYEQYF. The CDR3 DNA sequence: TGTGCCAGCAGCCTTCGACAGGGGGCTCGCTACGAGCAGTACTTC.

This clone was counted once. This sequence joins TRBV2 and TRBJ1-4, with 7 bases aligning to TRBD1. J was trimmed by 3 bases and V by 5 bases; bases with no gene match: 3. CDR1 and CDR2 from the germline V gene are SNHLY and FYNNEI. CDR3 length: 14 residues. CDR3 protein: CASSTGTANEKLFF. CDR3 sequence (DNA): TGTGCCAGCAGTACCGGGACAGCTAATGAAAAACTGTTTTTT.

The chain employs TRBV2 and TRBJ1-4, with a tentative D call TRBD1 (6 bases). Trimming cost V 6 bases and J 4 bases, with 21 bases left between them. The CDR3 is 17 residues long. CDR1 SNHLY and CDR2 FYNNEI come from the germline V gene. The CDR3 DNA reads as TGTGCCAGCAGAAGACGGGGGCCTAATACGGTTAATGAAAAACTGTTTTTT. Encoded protein: CASRRRGPNTVNEKLFF.

This chain uses TRBV18 with TRBJ2-7; D is ambiguous. The CDR3 runs 13 residues. Germline assignment: CDR1 KGHSH and CDR2 LQKENI. Trimming removed 3 bases from V and 3 bases from J, with 9 bases in between. CDR3 residues: CASSPVNGYEQYF. CDR3 nucleotides: TGTGCCAGCTCACCCGTTAATGGCTACGAGCAGTACTTC.

The V gene is TRBV11-2, the J gene TRBJ2-7; D may be TRBD1 (6 bases). From germline, CDR1 is SGHAT and CDR2 FQNNGV. The V end lost 0 bases, the J end lost 5 bases, and 17 bases lay between the germline ends. The CDR3 spans 16 residues. In DNA form, the CDR3 reads TGTGCCAGCAGCTTAGATCTTGGCAGGGGTACTGACGAGCAGTACTTC. This gives the protein CASSLDLGRGTDEQYF.

The table lists this clone with a count of one. The V call is TRBV19, the J call TRBJ1-1; TRBD1 is a possible D gene (5 bases). This CDR3 comprises 15 residues. The germline V and J ends were trimmed by 5 bases and 13 bases, with 26 bases remaining between them. Looked up from germline, CDR1 is LNHDA and CDR2 is SQIVND (reference sequence). The CDR3 bases are TGTGCCAGTAGTGCTGAGGGGATCATTTGGAGTCGAGGTTTCTTT. Amino acid sequence: CASSAEGIIWSRGFF.

The rearrangement links TRBV14 to TRBJ2-5, with D possibly TRBD2 on 6 matching bases. V gave up 6 bases and J gave up 5 bases, with 16 bases separating them. CDR3 size: 14 residues. Germline-derived CDR1 and CDR2 are SGHDN and FVKESK. The CDR3: CASRLSGERETQYF. The CDR3 DNA is TGTGCCAGCAGACTGTCGGGAGAGAGGGAGACCCAGTACTTC.

CDR3 nucleotides: TGCGCCAGCAGCCAGGGGAGAGGACTAGCGGACAATGAGCAGTTCTTC. Translating it yields CASSQGRGLADNEQFF. The chain joins TRBV4-1 to TRBJ2-1, with 10 nucleotides matching TRBD2. Trimming took 3 bases from V and 5 from J; bases not matched to a gene: 7. CDR3 size: 16 residues. Germline V gene lookup returns CDR1 MGHRA and CDR2 YSYEKL.

J is TRBJ1-1 and V is TRBV19, with D unclear. The V end lost 3 bases, the J end lost 5 bases, and 16 bases lay between the germline ends. The length of the CDR3 is 15 residues. Germline V CDR1 and CDR2: LNHDA, SQIVND (reference sequence). The CDR3 nucleotides read TGTGCCAGTAGTATTAGTGGGCAGGTTAGGACTGAAGCTTTCTTT. It encodes CASSISGQVRTEAFF.

The chain carries TRBV7-2 and TRBJ1-3, with D unresolved. Trimming stripped 0 bases from V and 7 bases from J, with 10 bases between. Germline CDR1 SGHTA, CDR2 FQGNSA. This CDR3 comprises 14 residues. As DNA, the CDR3 is TGTGCCAGCAGCTTAGCGTACGGGTACAACACCATATATTTT. Translation gives CASSLAYGYNTIYF.

In this sample, this clone turned up a few times. DNA of the CDR3: TGTGCCAGCAGCCTGGACAGGACACTTGAAGCTTTCTTT. This translates into CASSLDRTLEAFF. The chain links TRBV21-1 to TRBJ1-1; the D call TRBD1 from the table was never checked on the DNA. TRBV21-1 is given as a pseudogene. The CDR3 consists of 13 residues.

V is TRBV14 and J is TRBJ2-7, with 8 bases identical to TRBD1. The junction had 20 bases not matched to a gene; V was cut back by 1 base and J by 6 bases. CDR1 is SGHDN and CDR2 is FVKESK in the germline V gene. The CDR3 length is 19 residues. The CDR3 reads CASSQVSYYSGTGFREQYF. CDR3 sequence (DNA): TGTGCCAGCAGCCAAGTGTCCTACTATTCCGGGACAGGCTTCCGCGAGCAGTACTTC.